The 10 T cell receptor beta chains in this list originate from one sample, sequenced in a study of response to subunit inactivated influenza vaccine. From the RT-PCR reads, TCRdb called clonotypes with MiXCR, one entry per CDR3 protein. This table holds 150,000 to 200,000 distinct CDR3 sequences, approximately 10% found once. This sample comprised non-naive T cells sorted from PBMCs, obtained roughly 6 weeks after vaccination. The source of these receptors is a man in his forties or fifties who received an inactivated influenza vaccine.

This clonotype has a handful of counts. This chain connects TRBV9 to TRBJ2-1, with TRBD2 identical over 9 bases. V shed 1 base, J shed 12 bases, and the junction held 11 bases outside the gene matches. The CDR3 extends over 15 amino acids. CDR1 and CDR2 (germline): SGDLS, YYNGEE. The chain's CDR3 is CASSVLAGAPVAQFF. In DNA, the CDR3 is TGTGCCAGCAGCGTATTAGCGGGAGCCCCAGTAGCGCAGTTCTTC.

This clonotype was seen a handful of times. This chain uses TRBV14 with TRBJ2-3; the match to TRBD1 covers 10 bases. The germline V gene encodes CDR1 SGHDN and CDR2 FVKESK. The CDR3 is made up of 15 amino acids. V shed 3 bases, J shed 5 bases, and the junction held 5 bases outside the gene matches. This chain's CDR3 is CASSQRQGAGDTQYF. As DNA, the CDR3 is TGTGCCAGCAGCCAGAGACAGGGGGCAGGAGATACGCAGTATTTT.

This clonotype showed up just a few times. This chain uses TRBV7-2 with TRBJ1-2; D not certain. V lost 0 bases to trimming and J lost 8 bases, with 7 bases between them. This CDR3 spans 12 amino acids. Germline lookup yields CDR1 SGHTA and CDR2 FQGNSA. The DNA for the CDR3 is TGTGCCAGCAGCTTAGCGTGGGAAGGCTACACCTTC. Residues: CASSLAWEGYTF.

This clonotype was counted a few times. This sequence joins TRBV20-1 and TRBJ1-1; TRBD1 is a possible D gene (5 bases). V was cut by 5 bases and J by 0 bases, with 10 bases left in between. The V gene's germline CDR1 is DFQATT and CDR2 SNEGSKA (reference sequence). CDR3 length: 13 residues. The CDR3 loop is CSARTLLNTEAFF. The CDR3 DNA follows: TGCAGTGCTCGGACATTACTGAACACTGAAGCTTTCTTT.

This clonotype showed up just a few times. The genes are TRBV28 and TRBJ2-3; 11 bases match TRBD2. This CDR3 is 16 amino acids long. V lost 11 bases and J lost 1; bases outside the gene matches: 11. Germline lookup yields CDR1 MDHEN and CDR2 SYDVKM. This CDR3 reads CAVIAGGWVGTDTQYF. In nucleotides, the CDR3 is TGTGCCGTAATAGCGGGGGGGTGGGTAGGCACAGATACGCAGTATTTT.

The sample holds many counts of this clonotype. The rearrangement links TRBV6-1 to TRBJ2-4, with 9 bases that match TRBD2. The J segment lost 13 bases and the V segment lost 8 bases, leaving 12 bases of the junction unmatched. Germline V gene sequence: CDR1 MNHNS, CDR2 SASEGT. The CDR3 is 13 residues long. The CDR3 reads CASGRGSGSPQYF. The DNA for the CDR3 is TGTGCCAGCGGACGGGGTAGCGGGAGCCCCCAGTACTTC.

This clonotype appeared a few times. The J gene is TRBJ2-3, the V gene TRBV7-2; 8 bases agree with TRBD1. J lost 4 bases, V lost 9 bases, and 9 bases had no gene match. Germline assignment: CDR1 SGHTA and CDR2 FQGNSA. This CDR3 is 14 amino acids long. Here the CDR3 DNA reads TGTGCCAGTCAGGGGGCCTTTGGAGCAGATACGCAGTATTTT. This gives the protein CASQGAFGADTQYF.

The chain couples TRBV4-1 to TRBJ1-4, with a weak D call TRBD1 (6 bases). Trimming took 1 base from V and 7 from J, leaving 16 bases between them. This CDR3 is built from 16 residues. In germline, CDR1 is MGHRA, CDR2 YSYEKL. CDR3 in amino acids: CASSQVIGGASEKLFF. The CDR3 coding sequence is TGCGCCAGCAGCCAAGTCATCGGGGGCGCCTCTGAAAAACTGTTTTTT.

This clonotype was recorded many times. V usage is TRBV6-5 and J usage is TRBJ2-7, with D perhaps TRBD1 or TRBD2 (5 bases each). Germline V lookup: CDR1 MNHEY, CDR2 SVGAGI. Trimming shortened V by 6 bases and J by 2 bases, and 14 bases separated the two germline ends. CDR3 length equals 14 residues. CDR3 nucleotides: TGTGCCAGCAGCTCCGCCGGGACGCCCTACGAGCAGTACTTC. Amino acid sequence: CASSSAGTPYEQYF.

This clonotype showed up just a few times. The chain has TRBV4-3 and TRBJ2-3; the match to TRBD2 covers 7 bases. Germline trimming cut 0 bases from V and 10 bases from J; bases unmatched to any gene: 10. The CDR3 is 15 amino acids. Germline assignment: CDR1 LGHNA and CDR2 YSLEER. The CDR3 region has the DNA TGCGCCAGCAGCCAAGATCGGGCGGGAGAGGAGGCGCAGTATTTT. It encodes CASSQDRAGEEAQYF.